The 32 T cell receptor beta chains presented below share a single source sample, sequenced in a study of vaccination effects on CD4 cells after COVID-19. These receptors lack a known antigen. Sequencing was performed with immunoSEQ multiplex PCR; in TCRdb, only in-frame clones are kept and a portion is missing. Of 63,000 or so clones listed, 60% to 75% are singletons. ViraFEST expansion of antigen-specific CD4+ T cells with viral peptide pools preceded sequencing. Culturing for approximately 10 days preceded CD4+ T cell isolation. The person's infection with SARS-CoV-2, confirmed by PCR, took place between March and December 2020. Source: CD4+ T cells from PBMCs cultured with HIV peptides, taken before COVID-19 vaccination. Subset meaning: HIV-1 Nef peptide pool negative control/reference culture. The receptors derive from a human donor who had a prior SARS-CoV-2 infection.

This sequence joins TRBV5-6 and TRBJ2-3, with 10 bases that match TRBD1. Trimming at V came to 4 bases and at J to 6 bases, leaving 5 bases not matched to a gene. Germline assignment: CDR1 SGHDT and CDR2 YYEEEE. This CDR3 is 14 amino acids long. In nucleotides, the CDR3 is TGTGCCAGCAGCAGGGACAGGGGCAGGGATACGCAGTATTTT. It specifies CASSRDRGRDTQYF.

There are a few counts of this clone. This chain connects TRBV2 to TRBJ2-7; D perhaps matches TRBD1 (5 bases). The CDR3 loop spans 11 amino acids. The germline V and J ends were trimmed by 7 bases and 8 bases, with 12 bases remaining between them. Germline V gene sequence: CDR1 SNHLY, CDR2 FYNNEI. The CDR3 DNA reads TGTGCCAGCACCCGACAGTACAAGCAGTACTTC. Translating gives CASTRQYKQYF.

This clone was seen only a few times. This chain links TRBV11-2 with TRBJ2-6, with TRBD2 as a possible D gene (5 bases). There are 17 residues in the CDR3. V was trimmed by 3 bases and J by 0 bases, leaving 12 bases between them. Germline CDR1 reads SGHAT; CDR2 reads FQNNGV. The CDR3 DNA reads TGTGCCAGCAGCTTTGAGGGTCCCCACTCTGGGGCCAACGTCCTGACTTTC. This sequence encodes CASSFEGPHSGANVLTF.

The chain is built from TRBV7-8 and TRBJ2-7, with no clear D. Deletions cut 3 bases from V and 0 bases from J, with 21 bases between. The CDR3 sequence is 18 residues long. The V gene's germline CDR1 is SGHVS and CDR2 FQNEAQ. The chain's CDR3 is CASSFIISLGTYSYEQYF. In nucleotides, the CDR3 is TGTGCCAGCAGCTTTATTATATCCCTAGGAACCTACTCCTACGAGCAGTACTTC.

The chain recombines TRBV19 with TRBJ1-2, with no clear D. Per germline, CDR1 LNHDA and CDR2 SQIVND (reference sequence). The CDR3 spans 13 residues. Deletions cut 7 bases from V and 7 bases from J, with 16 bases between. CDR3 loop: CASIQDGMVGYTF. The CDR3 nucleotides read TGTGCCAGTATACAAGACGGGATGGTTGGCTACACCTTC.

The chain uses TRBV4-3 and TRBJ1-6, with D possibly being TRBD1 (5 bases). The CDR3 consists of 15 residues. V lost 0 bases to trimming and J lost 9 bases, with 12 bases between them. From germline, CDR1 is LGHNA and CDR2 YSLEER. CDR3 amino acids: CASSQEVRGGSPLHF. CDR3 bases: TGCGCCAGCAGCCAAGAAGTTAGGGGAGGTTCACCCCTCCACTTT.

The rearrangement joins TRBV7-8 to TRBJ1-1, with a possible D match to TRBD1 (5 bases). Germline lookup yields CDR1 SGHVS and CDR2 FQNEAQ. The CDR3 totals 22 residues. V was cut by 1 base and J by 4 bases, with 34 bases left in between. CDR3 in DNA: TGTGCCAGCAGCTTAGTCTGGGGCTCACTAGGGGTCGACGGCAACCCGGGCACTGAAGCTTTCTTT. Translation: CASSLVWGSLGVDGNPGTEAFF.

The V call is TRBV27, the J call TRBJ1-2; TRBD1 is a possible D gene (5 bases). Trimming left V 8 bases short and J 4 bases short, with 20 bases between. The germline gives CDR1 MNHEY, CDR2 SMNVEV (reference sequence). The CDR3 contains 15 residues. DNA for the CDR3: TGTGCCAGCGGACGAGGGACGGCGGAATTCTATGGCTACACCTTC. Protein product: CASGRGTAEFYGYTF.

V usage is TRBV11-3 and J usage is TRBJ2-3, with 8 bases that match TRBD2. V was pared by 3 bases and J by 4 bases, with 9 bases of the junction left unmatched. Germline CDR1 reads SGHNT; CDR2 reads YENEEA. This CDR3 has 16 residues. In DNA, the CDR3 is TGTGCCAGCAGCTTCGTACCGGGAGGGGGATCAGATACGCAGTATTTT. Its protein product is CASSFVPGGGSDTQYF.

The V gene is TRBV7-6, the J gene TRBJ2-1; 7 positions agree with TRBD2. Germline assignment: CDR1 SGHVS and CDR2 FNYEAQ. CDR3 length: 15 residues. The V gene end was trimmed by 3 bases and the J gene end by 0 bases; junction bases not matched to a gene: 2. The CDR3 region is CASSLWTSSYNEQFF. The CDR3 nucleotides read TGTGCCAGCAGCTTGTGGACTAGCTCCTACAATGAGCAGTTCTTC.

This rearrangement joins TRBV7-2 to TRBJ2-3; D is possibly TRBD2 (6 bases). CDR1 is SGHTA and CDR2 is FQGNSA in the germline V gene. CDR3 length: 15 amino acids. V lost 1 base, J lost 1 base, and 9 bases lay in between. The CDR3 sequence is CASSLVGGRTDTQYF. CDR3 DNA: TGTGCCAGCAGCTTAGTCGGGGGACGCACAGATACGCAGTATTTT.

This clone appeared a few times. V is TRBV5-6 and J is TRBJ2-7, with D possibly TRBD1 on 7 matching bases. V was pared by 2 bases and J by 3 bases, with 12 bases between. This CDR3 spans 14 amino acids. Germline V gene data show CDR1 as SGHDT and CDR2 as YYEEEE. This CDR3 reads CASSFGGDSYEQYF. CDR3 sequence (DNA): TGTGCCAGCAGCTTTGGAGGGGACAGCTACGAGCAGTACTTC. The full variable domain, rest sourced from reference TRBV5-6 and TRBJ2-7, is DAGVTQSPTHLIKTRGQQVTLRCSPKSGHDTVSWYQQALGQGPQFIFQYYEEEERQRGNFPDRFSGHQFPNYSSELNVNALLLGDSALYLCASSFGGDSYEQYFGPGTRLTVT.

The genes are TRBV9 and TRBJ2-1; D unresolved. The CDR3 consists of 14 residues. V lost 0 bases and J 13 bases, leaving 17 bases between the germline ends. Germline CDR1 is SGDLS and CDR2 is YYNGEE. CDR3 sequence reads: CASSVENGPSPQFF. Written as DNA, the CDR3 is TGTGCCAGCAGCGTAGAGAATGGGCCCAGCCCCCAGTTCTTC.

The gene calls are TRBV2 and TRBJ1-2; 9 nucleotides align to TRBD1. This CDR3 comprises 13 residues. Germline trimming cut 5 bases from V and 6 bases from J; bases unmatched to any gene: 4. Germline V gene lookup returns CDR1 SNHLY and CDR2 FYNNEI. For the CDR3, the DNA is TGTGCCAGCAGTCCGGACAGGGGTGATGGCTACACCTTC. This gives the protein CASSPDRGDGYTF.

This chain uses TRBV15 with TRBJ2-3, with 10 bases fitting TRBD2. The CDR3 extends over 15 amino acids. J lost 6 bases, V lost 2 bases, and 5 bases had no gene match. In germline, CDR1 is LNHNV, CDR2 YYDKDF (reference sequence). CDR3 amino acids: CATSRSGLAADTQYF. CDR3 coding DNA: TGTGCCACCAGCAGATCCGGACTAGCGGCCGATACGCAGTATTTT. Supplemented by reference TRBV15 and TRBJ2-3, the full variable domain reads DAMVIQNPRYQVTQFGKPVTLSCSQTLNHNVMYWYQQKSSQAPKLLFHYYDKDFNNEADTPDNFQSRRPNTSFCFLDIRSPGLGDTAMYLCATSRSGLAADTQYFGPGTRLTVL.

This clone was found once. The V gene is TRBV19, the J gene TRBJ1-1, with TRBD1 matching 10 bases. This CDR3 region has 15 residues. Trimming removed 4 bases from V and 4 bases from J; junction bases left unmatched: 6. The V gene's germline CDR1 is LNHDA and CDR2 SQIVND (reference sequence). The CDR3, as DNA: TGTGCCAGTAGTACCCGGGACAGGGGAGGCACTGAAGCTTTCTTT. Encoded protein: CASSTRDRGGTEAFF.

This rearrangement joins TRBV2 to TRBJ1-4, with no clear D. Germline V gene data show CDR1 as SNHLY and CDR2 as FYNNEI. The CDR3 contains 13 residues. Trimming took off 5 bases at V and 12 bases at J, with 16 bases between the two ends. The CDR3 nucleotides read TGTGCCAGCAGTCCCGGAGTAGGTCGAGAACTGTTTTTT. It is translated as CASSPGVGRELFF.

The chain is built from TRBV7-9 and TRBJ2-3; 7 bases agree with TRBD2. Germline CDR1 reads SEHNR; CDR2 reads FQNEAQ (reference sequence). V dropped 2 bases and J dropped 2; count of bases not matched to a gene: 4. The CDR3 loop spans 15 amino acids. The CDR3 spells CASSLYAGVTDTQYF. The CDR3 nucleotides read TGTGCCAGCAGCTTATATGCGGGGGTCACAGATACGCAGTATTTT.

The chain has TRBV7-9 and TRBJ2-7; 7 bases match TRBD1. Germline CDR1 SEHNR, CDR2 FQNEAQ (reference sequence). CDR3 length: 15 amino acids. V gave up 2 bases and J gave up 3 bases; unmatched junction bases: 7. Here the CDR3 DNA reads TGTGCCAGCAGCTTAAGGGCCGGGACAGACTACGAGCAGTACTTC. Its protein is CASSLRAGTDYEQYF.

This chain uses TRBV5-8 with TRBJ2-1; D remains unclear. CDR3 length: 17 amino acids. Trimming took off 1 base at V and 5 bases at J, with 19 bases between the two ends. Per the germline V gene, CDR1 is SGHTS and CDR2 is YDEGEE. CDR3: CASSLPHWGYQNNEQFF. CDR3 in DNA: TGTGCCAGCAGCTTGCCGCACTGGGGTTACCAGAACAATGAGCAGTTCTTC.

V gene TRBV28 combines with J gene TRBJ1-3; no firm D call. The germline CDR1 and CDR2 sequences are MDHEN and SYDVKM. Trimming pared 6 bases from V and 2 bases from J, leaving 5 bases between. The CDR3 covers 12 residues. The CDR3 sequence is CASSQPGNTIYF. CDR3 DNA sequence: TGTGCCAGCAGCCAACCTGGAAACACCATATATTTT.

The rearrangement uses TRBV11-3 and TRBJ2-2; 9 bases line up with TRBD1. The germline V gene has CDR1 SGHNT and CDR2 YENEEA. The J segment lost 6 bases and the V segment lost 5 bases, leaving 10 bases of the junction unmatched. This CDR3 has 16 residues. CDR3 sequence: CASSGKGQGISGELFF. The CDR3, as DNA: TGTGCCAGCAGCGGGAAGGGACAGGGAATTTCCGGGGAGCTGTTTTTT.

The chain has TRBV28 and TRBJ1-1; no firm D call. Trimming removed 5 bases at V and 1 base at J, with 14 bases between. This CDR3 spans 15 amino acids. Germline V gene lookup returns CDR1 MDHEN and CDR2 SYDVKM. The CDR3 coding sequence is TGTGCCAGCAGTGCGCGGGCAGGCAGGAACACTGAAGCTTTCTTT. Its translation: CASSARAGRNTEAFF.

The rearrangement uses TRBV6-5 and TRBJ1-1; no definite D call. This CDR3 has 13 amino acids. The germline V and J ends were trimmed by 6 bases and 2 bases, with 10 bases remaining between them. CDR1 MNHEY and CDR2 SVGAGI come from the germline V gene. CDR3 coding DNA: TGTGCCAGCAGATGGTTTGAAAACACTGAAGCTTTCTTT. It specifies CASRWFENTEAFF.

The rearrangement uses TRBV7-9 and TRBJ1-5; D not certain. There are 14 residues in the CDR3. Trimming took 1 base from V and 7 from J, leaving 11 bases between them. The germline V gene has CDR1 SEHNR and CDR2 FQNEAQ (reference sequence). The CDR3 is CASSLDRGTQPQHF. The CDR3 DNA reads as TGTGCCAGCAGCTTAGATCGGGGAACCCAGCCCCAGCATTTT.

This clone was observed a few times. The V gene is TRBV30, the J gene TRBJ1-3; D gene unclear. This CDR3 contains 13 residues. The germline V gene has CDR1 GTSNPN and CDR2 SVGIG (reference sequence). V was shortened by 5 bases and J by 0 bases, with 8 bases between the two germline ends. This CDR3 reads CAWGKLSGNTIYF. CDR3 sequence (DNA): TGTGCCTGGGGGAAACTCTCTGGAAACACCATATATTTT.

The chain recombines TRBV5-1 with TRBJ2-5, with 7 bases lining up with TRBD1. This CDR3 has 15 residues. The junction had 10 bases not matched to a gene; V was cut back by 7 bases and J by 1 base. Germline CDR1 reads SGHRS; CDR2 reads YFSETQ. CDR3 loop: CASVRGHMSQETQYF. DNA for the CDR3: TGCGCCAGCGTAAGGGGGCACATGAGCCAAGAGACCCAGTACTTC.

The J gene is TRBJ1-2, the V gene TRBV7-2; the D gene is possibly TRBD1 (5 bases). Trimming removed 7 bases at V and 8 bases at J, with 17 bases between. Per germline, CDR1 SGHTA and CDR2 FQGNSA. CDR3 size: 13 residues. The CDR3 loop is CASTPLRGGGYTF. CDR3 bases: TGTGCCAGCACCCCGTTACGGGGCGGAGGCTACACCTTC.

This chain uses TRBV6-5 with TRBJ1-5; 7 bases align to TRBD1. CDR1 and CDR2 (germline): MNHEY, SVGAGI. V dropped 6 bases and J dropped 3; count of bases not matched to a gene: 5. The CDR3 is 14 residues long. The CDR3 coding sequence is TGTGCCAGCAGCCCGGGACAGCCCAATCAGCCCCAGCATTTT. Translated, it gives CASSPGQPNQPQHF.

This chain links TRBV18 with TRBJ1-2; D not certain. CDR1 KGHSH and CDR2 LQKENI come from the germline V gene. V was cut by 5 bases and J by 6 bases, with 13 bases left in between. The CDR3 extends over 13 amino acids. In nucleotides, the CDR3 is TGTGCCAGCTCAGATTTAATGGCGAATGGCTACACCTTC. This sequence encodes CASSDLMANGYTF.

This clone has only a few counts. The CDR3 DNA reads TGTGCCTGGAGAGGACTAGCGGGACGAGGTGAGCAGTTCTTC. The encoded protein is CAWRGLAGRGEQFF. This rearrangement joins TRBV30 to TRBJ2-1, with 12 bases identical to TRBD2. The CDR3 covers 14 residues. The J segment lost 9 bases and the V segment lost 3 bases, leaving 6 bases of the junction unmatched. Germline CDR1 and CDR2: GTSNPN and SVGIG (reference sequence).

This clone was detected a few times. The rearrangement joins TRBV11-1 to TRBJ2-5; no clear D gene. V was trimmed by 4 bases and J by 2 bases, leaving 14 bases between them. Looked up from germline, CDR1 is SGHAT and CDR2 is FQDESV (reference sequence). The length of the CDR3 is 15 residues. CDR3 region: CASSSIGILQETQYF. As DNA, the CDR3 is TGTGCCAGCAGCTCCATCGGAATACTGCAAGAGACCCAGTACTTC. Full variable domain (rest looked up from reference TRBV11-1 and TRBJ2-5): EAEVAQSPRYKITEKSQAVAFWCDPISGHATLYWYRQILGQGPELLVQFQDESVVDDSQLPKDRFSAERLKGVDSTLKIQPAELGDSAMYLCASSSIGILQETQYFGPGTRLLVL.